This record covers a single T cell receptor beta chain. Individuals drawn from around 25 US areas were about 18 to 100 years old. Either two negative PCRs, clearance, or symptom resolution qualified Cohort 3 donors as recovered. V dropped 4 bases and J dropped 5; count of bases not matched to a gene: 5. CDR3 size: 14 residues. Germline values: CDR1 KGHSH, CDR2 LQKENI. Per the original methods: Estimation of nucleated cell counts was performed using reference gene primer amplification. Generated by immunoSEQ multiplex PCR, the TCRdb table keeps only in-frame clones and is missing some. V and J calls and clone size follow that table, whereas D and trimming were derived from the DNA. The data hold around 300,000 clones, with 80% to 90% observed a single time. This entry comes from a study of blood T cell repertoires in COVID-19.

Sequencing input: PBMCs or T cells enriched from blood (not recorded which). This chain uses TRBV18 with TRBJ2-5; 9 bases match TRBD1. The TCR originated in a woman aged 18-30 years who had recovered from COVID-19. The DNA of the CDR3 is TGTGCCAGCTCACTAACAGGGGGCCAGGAGACCCAGTACTTC. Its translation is CASSLTGGQETQYF.